Sequencing of this TCR beta chain was carried out in a study of OX40 agonist ivuxolimab in advanced cancers. Study overall: The patients received ivuxolimab by intravenous route every 2 weeks at 0.01 to 10 mg/kg.

J gave up 3 bases and V 4 bases, and 3 bases lay outside the gene matches. CDR3 length equals 13 residues. Germline lookup yields CDR1 MNHNY and CDR2 SVGAGI (reference sequence). The repertoire was sequenced with immunoSEQ multiplex PCR; TCRdb's copy has only in-frame clones and lacks some. The data show 75,000 to 95,000 clones, 85% to 90% seen once. This chain links TRBV6-6 with TRBJ2-7; 7 positions match TRBD1. The source material was CD4+ or CD8+ T cells sorted from blood, sampled in a trial of the OX40 agonist ivuxolimab. The clonotype comes from an adult with an advanced solid tumor such as melanoma, head and neck, liver or kidney cancer. CDR3 sequence: CASSSGTDYEQYF. As DNA, the CDR3 is TGTGCCAGCAGTTCCGGGACAGACTACGAGCAGTACTTC.